The clone carrying this T cell receptor beta chain has only one observation. Its antigen is as yet unknown. The data originate from a study of radiation and T cells in renal cell carcinoma. Time point described: baseline pretreatment blood. The treatment is: 15 Gy SBRT to primary tumor, nephrectomy 4 weeks later. The patient's renal cell carcinoma had clear cell pathology. General study findings and limits: Top tumor clonotypes rose in blood 2 weeks post-radiation, then contracted. Without pretreatment biopsies, baseline tumor clonotype presence was undetermined.

Using immunoSEQ multiplex PCR, the repertoire was profiled, and TCRdb retains in-frame clones only, with some absent. The sample lists some 100,000 clones, 82% seen once, with roughly 6.8% in the top ten. The CDR3 is 14 residues long. The V and J ends lost 4 bases and 6 bases respectively, with 14 bases between them. CDR1 is MRHNA, CDR2 SNTAGT, per germline. This clonotype was obtained from a man between 60 and 70 years old with renal cell carcinoma. This rearrangement joins TRBV6-4 to TRBJ2-3; perhaps D is TRBD1 or TRBD2 (6 bases each). The material sequenced was blood, taken from a patient whose treatment included radiotherapy and nephrectomy. CDR3 region: CASSATGRYDTQYF. The CDR3 DNA is TGTGCCAGCAGTGCCACAGGGAGGTACGATACGCAGTATTTT.